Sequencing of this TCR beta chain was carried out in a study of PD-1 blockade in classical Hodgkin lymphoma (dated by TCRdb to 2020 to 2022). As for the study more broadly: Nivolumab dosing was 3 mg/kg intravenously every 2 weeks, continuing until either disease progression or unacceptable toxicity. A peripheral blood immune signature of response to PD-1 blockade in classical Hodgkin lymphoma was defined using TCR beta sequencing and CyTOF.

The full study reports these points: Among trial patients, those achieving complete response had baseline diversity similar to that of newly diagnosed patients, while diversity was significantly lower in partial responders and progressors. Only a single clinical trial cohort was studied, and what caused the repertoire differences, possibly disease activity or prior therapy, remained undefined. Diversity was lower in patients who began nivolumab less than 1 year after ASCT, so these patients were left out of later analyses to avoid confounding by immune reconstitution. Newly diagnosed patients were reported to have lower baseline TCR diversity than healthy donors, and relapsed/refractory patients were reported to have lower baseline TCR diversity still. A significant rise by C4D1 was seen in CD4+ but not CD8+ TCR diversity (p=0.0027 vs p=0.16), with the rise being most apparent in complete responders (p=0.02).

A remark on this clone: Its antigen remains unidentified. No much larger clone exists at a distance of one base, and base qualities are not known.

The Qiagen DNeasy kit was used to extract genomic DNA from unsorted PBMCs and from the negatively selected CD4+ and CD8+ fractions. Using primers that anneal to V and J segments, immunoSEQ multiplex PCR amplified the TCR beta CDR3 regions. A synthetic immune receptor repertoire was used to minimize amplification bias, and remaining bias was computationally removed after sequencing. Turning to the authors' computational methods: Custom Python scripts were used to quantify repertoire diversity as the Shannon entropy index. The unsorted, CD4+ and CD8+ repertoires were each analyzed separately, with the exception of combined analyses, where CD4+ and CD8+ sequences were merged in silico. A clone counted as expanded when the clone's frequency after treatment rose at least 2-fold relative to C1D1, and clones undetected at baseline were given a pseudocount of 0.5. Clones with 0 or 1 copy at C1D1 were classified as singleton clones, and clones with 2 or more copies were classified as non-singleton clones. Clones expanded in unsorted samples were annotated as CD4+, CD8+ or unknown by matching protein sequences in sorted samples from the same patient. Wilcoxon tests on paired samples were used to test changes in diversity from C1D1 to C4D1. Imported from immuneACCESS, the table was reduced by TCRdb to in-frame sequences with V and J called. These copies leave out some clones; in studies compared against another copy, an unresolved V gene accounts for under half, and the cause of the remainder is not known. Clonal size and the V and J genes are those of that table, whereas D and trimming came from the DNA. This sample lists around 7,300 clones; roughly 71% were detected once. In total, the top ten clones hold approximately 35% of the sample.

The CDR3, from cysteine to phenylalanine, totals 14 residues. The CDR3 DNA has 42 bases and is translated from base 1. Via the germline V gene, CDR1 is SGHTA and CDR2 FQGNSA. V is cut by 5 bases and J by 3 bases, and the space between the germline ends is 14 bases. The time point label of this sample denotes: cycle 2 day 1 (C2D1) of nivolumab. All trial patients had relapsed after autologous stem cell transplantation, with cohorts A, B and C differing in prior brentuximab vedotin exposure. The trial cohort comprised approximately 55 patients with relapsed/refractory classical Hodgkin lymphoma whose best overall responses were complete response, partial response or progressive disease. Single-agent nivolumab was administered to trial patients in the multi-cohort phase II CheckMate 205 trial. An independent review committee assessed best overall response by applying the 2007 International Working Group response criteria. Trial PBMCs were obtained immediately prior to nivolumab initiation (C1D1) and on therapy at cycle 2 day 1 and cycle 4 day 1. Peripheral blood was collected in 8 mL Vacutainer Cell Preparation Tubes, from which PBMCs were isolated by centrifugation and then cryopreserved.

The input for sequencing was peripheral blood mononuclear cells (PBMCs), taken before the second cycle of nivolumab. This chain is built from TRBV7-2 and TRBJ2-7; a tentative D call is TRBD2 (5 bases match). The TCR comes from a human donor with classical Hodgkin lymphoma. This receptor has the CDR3 CASSRTSGGYEQYF. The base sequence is TGTGCCAGCAGCCGTACCTCAGGAGGCTACGAGCAGTACTTC.